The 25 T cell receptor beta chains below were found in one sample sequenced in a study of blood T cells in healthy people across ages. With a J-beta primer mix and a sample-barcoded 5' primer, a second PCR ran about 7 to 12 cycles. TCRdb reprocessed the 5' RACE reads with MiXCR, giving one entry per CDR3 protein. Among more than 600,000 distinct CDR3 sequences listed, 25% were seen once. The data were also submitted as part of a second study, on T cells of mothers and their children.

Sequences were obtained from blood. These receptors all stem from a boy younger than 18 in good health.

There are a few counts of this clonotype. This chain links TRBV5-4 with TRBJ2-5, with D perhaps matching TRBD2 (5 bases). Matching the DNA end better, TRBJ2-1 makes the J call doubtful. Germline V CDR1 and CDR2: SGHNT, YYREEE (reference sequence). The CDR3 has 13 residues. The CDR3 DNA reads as TGTGCCAGCAGCTTCTACGGAGGCAATGAGCAGTTCTTC. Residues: CASSFYGGNEQFF.

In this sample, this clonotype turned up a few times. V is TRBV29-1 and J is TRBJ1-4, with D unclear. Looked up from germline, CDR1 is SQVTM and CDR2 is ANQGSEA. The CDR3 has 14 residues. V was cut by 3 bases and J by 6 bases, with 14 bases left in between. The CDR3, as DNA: TGCAGCGTTGAGTTTTCCTTGGAGGATGAAAAACTGTTTTTT. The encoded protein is CSVEFSLEDEKLFF.

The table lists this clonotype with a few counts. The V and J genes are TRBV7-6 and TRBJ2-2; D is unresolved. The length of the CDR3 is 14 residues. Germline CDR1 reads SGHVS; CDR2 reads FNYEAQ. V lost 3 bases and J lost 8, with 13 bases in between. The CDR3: CASSFPEEGGELFF. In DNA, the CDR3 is TGTGCCAGCAGCTTCCCCGAGGAAGGAGGGGAGCTGTTTTTT.

The CDR3 loop is CASSHSGPQYF. CDR3 DNA sequence: TGTGCCAGCAGCCATTCGGGACCCCAGTACTTC. This chain joins TRBV14 and TRBJ2-5; either TRBD1 or TRBD2 may supply D (5 bases each). Per the germline V gene, CDR1 is SGHDN and CDR2 is FVKESK. The CDR3 runs to 11 residues. V shed 3 bases and J shed 9 bases, with 8 bases lying between them.

This chain's CDR3 is CASSPLNTQYF. Here the CDR3 DNA reads TGTGCCAGCAGTCCACTAAATACGCAGTATTTT. The rearrangement links TRBV6-6 to TRBJ2-3; unclear D gene. The CDR3 covers 11 residues. The V gene lost 5 bases and the J gene lost 7 bases, with 7 bases spanning the gap. Germline V gene lookup returns CDR1 MNHNY and CDR2 SVGAGI (reference sequence).

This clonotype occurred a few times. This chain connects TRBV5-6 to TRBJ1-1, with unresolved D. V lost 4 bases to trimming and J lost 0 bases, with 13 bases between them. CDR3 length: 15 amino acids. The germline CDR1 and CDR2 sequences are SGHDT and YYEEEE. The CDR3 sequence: CASSPDKRVNTEAFF. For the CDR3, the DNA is TGTGCCAGCAGCCCTGACAAAAGGGTGAACACTGAAGCTTTCTTT. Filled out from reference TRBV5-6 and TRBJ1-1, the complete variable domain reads DAGVTQSPTHLIKTRGQQVTLRCSPKSGHDTVSWYQQALGQGPQFIFQYYEEEERQRGNFPDRFSGHQFPNYSSELNVNALLLGDSALYLCASSPDKRVNTEAFFGQGTRLTVV.

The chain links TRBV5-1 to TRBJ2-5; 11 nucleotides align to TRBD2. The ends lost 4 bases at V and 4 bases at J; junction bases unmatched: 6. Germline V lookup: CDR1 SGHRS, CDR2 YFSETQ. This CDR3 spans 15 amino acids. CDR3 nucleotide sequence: TGCGCCAGCAGCATCAACGGACTAGCGGGAGAGACCCAGTACTTC. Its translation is CASSINGLAGETQYF.

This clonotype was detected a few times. CDR3 sequence (DNA): TGCGCCAGCAGCCCACAGGGGGACGCGGAGACCCAGTACTTC. Encoded protein: CASSPQGDAETQYF. V and J are TRBV5-1 and TRBJ2-5; 8 bases match TRBD1. Germline V CDR1 and CDR2: SGHRS, YFSETQ. The V segment lost 4 bases and the J segment 5 bases; nucleotides outside the gene matches: 7. This CDR3 spans 14 amino acids. Together with reference TRBV5-1 and TRBJ2-5, the CDR3 gives the full variable domain: KAGVTQTPRYLIKTRGQQVTLSCSPISGHRSVSWYQQTPGQGLQFLFEYFSETQRNKGNFPGRFSGRQFSNSRSEMNVSTLELGDSALYLCASSPQGDAETQYFGPGTRLLVL.

The CDR3 DNA sequence: TGTGCCAGCAGCCGACTAGACTTTCTCCAAGAGACCCAGTACTTC. Translated, it gives CASSRLDFLQETQYF. The chain links TRBV11-2 to TRBJ2-5, with D maybe TRBD2 (6 bases). The germline V gene encodes CDR1 SGHAT and CDR2 FQNNGV. The CDR3 consists of 15 residues. With 5 bases removed from V and 1 base from J, the gap between germline ends came to 14 bases.

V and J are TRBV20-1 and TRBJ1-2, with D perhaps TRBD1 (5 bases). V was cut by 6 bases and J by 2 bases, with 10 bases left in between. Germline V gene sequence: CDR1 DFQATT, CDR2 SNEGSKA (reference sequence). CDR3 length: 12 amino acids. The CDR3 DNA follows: TGCAGTGCCGGGGGTACGAACTATGGCTACACCTTC. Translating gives CSAGGTNYGYTF.

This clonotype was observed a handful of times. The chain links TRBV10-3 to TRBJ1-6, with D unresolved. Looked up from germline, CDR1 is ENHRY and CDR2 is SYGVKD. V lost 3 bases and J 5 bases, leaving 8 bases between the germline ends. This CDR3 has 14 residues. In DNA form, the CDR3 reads TGTGCCATCAGTGATCAAGTGAATAATTCACCCCTCCACTTT. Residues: CAISDQVNNSPLHF.

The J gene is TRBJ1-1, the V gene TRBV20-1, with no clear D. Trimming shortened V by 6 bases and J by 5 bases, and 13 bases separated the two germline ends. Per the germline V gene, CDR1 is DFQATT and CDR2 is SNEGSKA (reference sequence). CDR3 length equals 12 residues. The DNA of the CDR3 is TGCAGTGCGCGCAATCTAGGGACTGAAGCTTTCTTT. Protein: CSARNLGTEAFF.

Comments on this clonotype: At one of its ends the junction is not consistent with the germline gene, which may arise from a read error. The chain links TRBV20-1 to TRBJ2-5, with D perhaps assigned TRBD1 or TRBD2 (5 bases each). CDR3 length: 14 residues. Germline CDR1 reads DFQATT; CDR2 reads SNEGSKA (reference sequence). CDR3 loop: CSAGEGTGHGAQYF. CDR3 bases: TGCAGTGCTGGAGAGGGAACGGGGCACGGGGCCCAGTACTTC.

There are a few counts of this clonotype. Here the CDR3 DNA reads TGCGCCAGCAGCACTGGACATCATGAACCCTACGAGCAGTACTTC. Translation gives CASSTGHHEPYEQYF. V gene TRBV5-1 combines with J gene TRBJ2-7; D may be TRBD1 (5 bases). The germline V gene has CDR1 SGHRS and CDR2 YFSETQ. The CDR3 loop spans 15 amino acids. The V and J ends lost 4 bases and 2 bases respectively, with 16 bases between them.

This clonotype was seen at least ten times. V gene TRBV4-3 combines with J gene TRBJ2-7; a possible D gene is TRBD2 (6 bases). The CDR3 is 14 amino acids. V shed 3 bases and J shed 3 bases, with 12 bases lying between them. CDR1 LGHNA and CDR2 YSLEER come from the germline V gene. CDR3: CASSQEGRYYEQYF. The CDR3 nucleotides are TGCGCCAGCAGCCAGGAGGGGCGTTACTACGAGCAGTACTTC.

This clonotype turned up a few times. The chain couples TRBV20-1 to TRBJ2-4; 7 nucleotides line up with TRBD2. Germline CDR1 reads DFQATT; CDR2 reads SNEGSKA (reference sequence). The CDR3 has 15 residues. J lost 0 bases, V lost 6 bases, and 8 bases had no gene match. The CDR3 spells CSAHGGGLAKNIQYF. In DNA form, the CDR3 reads TGCAGTGCCCACGGGGGAGGGCTAGCCAAAAACATTCAGTACTTC.

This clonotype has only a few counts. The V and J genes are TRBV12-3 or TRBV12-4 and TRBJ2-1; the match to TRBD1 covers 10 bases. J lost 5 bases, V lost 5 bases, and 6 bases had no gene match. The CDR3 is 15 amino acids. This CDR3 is CASSPGQGVHNEQFF. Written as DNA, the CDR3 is TGTGCCAGCAGTCCCGGACAGGGGGTTCACAATGAGCAGTTCTTC.

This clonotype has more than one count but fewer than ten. The CDR3 sequence: CASSGGTSANTGELFF. The CDR3 DNA is TGTGCCAGCAGTGGGGGGACTAGCGCGAACACCGGGGAGCTGTTTTTT. V usage is TRBV2 and J usage is TRBJ2-2; 10 nucleotides line up with TRBD2. V lost 4 bases and J lost 0; bases outside the gene matches: 2. The CDR3 has 16 residues. CDR1 is SNHLY, CDR2 FYNNEI, per germline.

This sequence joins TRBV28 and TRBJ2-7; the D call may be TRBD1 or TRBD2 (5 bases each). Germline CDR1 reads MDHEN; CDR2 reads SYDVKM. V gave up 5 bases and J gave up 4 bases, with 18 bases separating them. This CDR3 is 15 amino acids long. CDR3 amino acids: CASSPPRGIGYEQYF. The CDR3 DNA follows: TGTGCCAGCAGTCCCCCTCGGGGCATTGGGTACGAGCAGTACTTC. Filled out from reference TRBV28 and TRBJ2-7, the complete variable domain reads DVKVTQSSRYLVKRTGEKVFLECVQDMDHENMFWYRQDPGLGLRLIYFSYDVKMKEKGDIPEGYSVSREKKERFSLILESASTNQTSMYLCASSPPRGIGYEQYFGPGTRLTVT.

The CDR3 nucleotides are TGTGCCAGCAGTTATCGAGGGGGGGCCTACAATGAGCAGTTCTTC. Its protein product is CASSYRGGAYNEQFF. The rearrangement joins TRBV6-2 or TRBV6-3 to TRBJ2-1; D possibly corresponds to TRBD2 (7 bases). Looked up from germline, CDR1 is MNHEY and CDR2 is SVGEGT. This CDR3 contains 15 residues. The ends were cut back, 3 bases at V and 2 bases at J, with 11 bases in the middle.

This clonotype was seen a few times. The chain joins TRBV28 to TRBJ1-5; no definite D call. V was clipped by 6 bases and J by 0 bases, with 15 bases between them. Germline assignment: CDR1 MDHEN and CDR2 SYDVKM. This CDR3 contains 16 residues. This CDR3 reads CASRIPSSYSNQPQHF. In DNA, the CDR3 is TGTGCCAGCAGGATCCCTAGCTCTTATAGCAATCAGCCCCAGCATTTT.

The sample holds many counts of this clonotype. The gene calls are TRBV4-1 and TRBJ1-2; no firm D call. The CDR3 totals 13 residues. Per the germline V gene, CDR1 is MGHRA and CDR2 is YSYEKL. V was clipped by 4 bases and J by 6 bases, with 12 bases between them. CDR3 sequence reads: CASSPRERDGYTF. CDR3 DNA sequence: TGCGCCAGCAGCCCGCGCGAGAGAGATGGCTACACCTTC.

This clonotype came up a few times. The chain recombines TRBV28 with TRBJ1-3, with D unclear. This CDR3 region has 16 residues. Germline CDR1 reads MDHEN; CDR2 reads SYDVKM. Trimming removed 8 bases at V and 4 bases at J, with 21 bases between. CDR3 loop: CASLPSALQDGNTIYF. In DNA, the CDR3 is TGTGCCAGCCTACCTTCGGCTCTTCAGGACGGAAACACCATATATTTT. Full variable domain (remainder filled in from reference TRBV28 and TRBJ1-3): DVKVTQSSRYLVKRTGEKVFLECVQDMDHENMFWYRQDPGLGLRLIYFSYDVKMKEKGDIPEGYSVSREKKERFSLILESASTNQTSMYLCASLPSALQDGNTIYFGEGSWLTVV.

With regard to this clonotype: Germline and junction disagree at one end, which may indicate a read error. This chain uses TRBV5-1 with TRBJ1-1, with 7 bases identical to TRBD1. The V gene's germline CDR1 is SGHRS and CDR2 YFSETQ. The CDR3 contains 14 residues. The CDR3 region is CASSFDRVKTEAFF. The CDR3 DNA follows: TGCGCCAGCAGCTTTGACAGGGTGAAGACTGAAGCTTTCTTT.

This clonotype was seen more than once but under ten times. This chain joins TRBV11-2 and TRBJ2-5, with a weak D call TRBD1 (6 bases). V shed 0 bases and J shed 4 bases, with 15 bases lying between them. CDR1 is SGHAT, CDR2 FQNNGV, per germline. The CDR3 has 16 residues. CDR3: CASSLDLGRGRETQYF. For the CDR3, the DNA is TGTGCCAGCAGCTTAGATCTAGGCAGGGGAAGAGAGACCCAGTACTTC. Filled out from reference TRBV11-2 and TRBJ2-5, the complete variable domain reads EAGVAQSPRYKIIEKRQSVAFWCNPISGHATLYWYQQILGQGPKLLIQFQNNGVVDDSQLPKDRFSAERLKGVDSTLKIQPAKLEDSAVYLCASSLDLGRGRETQYFGPGTRLLVL.